The 3 T cell receptor beta chains listed next were all sequenced from one sample in a study of T cell responses to AZD1222 COVID-19 vaccine. Using immunoSEQ multiplex PCR, the repertoire was profiled, and TCRdb retains in-frame clones only, with some absent. The sample lists some 200,000 clones, about 89% occurring once. The sample was peripheral blood, taken 28 days after the second AZD1222 dose. The source of these receptors is an adult who received the AZD1222 COVID-19 vaccine.

The rearrangement links TRBV5-4 to TRBJ2-1; perhaps TRBD2 as D (7 bases). The germline V and J ends were trimmed by 0 bases and 7 bases, with 17 bases remaining between them. This CDR3 contains 16 residues. Germline V lookup: CDR1 SGHNT, CDR2 YYREEE (reference sequence). The CDR3 sequence is CASSLDGRGGRNEQFF. CDR3 DNA sequence: TGTGCCAGCAGCTTGGATGGGAGGGGGGGGCGAAATGAGCAGTTCTTC.

The chain uses TRBV7-2 and TRBJ1-2; 7 bases align to TRBD1. J gave up 4 bases and V 7 bases, and 15 bases lay outside the gene matches. In germline, CDR1 is SGHTA, CDR2 FQGNSA. The CDR3 spans 16 residues. The CDR3 reads CASITLEGWDSYGYTF. CDR3 in DNA: TGTGCCAGCATCACACTCGAAGGCTGGGACAGCTATGGCTACACCTTC.

V is TRBV29-1 and J is TRBJ2-3; tentative D call: TRBD1 (6 bases). In germline, CDR1 is SQVTM, CDR2 ANQGSEA. The CDR3 is 12 amino acids. With 4 bases removed from V and 6 bases from J, the gap between germline ends came to 11 bases. In nucleotides, the CDR3 is TGCAGCGTTGGCGGAGACAGGGATACGCAGTATTTT. It yields the protein CSVGGDRDTQYF.